The next 17 T cell receptor beta chains were all read from a single sample in a study of cytomegalovirus exposure and HLA in healthy donors. The PCR used 60 Vbeta and 13 Jbeta primers. Profiled with immunoSEQ multiplex PCR; TCRdb holds only in-frame clones, not every one. The sample holds 150,000 or so clones, about three quarters seen once. Material for sequencing was PBMCs. All receptors come from a woman in her 50s in good health and CMV-seropositive.

J is TRBJ2-5 and V is TRBV4-1; the match to TRBD2 covers 13 bases. This CDR3 has 16 amino acids. The ends lost 1 base at V and 5 bases at J; junction bases unmatched: 4. Germline V lookup: CDR1 MGHRA, CDR2 YSYEKL. CDR3 residues: CASSQGRTSGSETQYF. CDR3 nucleotide sequence: TGCGCCAGCAGCCAAGGCCGGACTAGCGGGAGCGAGACCCAGTACTTC.

The chain couples TRBV2 to TRBJ1-1, with D perhaps matching TRBD1 (6 bases). Germline CDR1 reads SNHLY; CDR2 reads FYNNEI. This CDR3 comprises 15 residues. V was trimmed by 6 bases and J by 6 bases, leaving 20 bases between them. The CDR3 here is CASRQAGAMGAEAFF. CDR3 in DNA: TGTGCCAGCAGGCAGGCAGGGGCCATGGGGGCTGAAGCTTTCTTT.

The chain links TRBV4-1 to TRBJ1-4; 8 bases agree with TRBD1. The V segment lost 0 bases and the J segment 4 bases; nucleotides outside the gene matches: 7. The CDR3 spans 17 residues. Germline V gene lookup returns CDR1 MGHRA and CDR2 YSYEKL. The CDR3 loop is CASSQDGTGDGNEKLFF. The CDR3 DNA reads as TGCGCCAGCAGCCAAGACGGGACAGGTGACGGTAATGAAAAACTGTTTTTT.

In its sample, this clone was seen a few times. The rearrangement links TRBV18 to TRBJ2-3; D is possibly TRBD1 (5 bases). CDR3 length: 14 residues. CDR1 and CDR2 from the germline V gene are KGHSH and LQKENI. Trimming left V 5 bases short and J 5 bases short, with 14 bases between. The CDR3 DNA follows: TGTGCCAGCTCAAGAGCGAAGGGGTTAGATACGCAGTATTTT. This encodes CASSRAKGLDTQYF.

The chain is built from TRBV19 and TRBJ1-5, with a possible D match to TRBD1 (5 bases). Germline V CDR1 and CDR2: LNHDA, SQIVND (reference sequence). Trimming left V 3 bases short and J 7 bases short, with 13 bases between. CDR3 length equals 14 residues. The CDR3 spells CASSIFQGVQPQHF. The CDR3 DNA reads TGTGCCAGTAGTATTTTTCAGGGCGTCCAGCCCCAGCATTTT.

This clone was recorded once. The rearrangement uses TRBV9 and TRBJ2-7; a possible D gene is TRBD2 (6 bases). Germline CDR1 and CDR2: SGDLS and YYNGEE. The CDR3 sequence is 15 residues long. Trimming cost V 0 bases and J 1 base, with 11 bases left between them. CDR3 in amino acids: CASSVDGDLSYEQYF. For the CDR3, the DNA is TGTGCCAGCAGCGTAGACGGGGACTTATCCTACGAGCAGTACTTC.

The chain recombines TRBV7-9 with TRBJ1-1, with 7 bases fitting TRBD1. V lost 5 bases, J lost 1 base, and 4 bases stayed unmatched. Germline CDR1 SEHNR, CDR2 FQNEAQ (reference sequence). This CDR3 is built from 14 residues. CDR3 bases: TGTGCCAGCAGCCCCAGGGGGAGGAACACTGAAGCTTTCTTT. Translated, it gives CASSPRGRNTEAFF.

The rearrangement uses TRBV4-1 and TRBJ2-3; 7 bases align to TRBD2. The germline V gene encodes CDR1 MGHRA and CDR2 YSYEKL. The CDR3 contains 16 residues. The V gene end was trimmed by 7 bases and the J gene end by 3 bases; junction bases not matched to a gene: 13. The CDR3 spells CASTHVGRGGTDTQYF. In DNA form, the CDR3 reads TGCGCCAGCACCCACGTAGGACGGGGAGGGACAGATACGCAGTATTTT.

This rearrangement joins TRBV9 to TRBJ2-3; D gene ambiguous. CDR3 length: 13 amino acids. Germline V gene data show CDR1 as SGDLS and CDR2 as YYNGEE. V lost 0 bases and J lost 2, with 4 bases in between. CDR3 coding DNA: TGTGCCAGCAGCGTAGCTACCACAGATACGCAGTATTTT. Translated, it gives CASSVATTDTQYF.

This clone was seen a handful of times. V and J are TRBV9 and TRBJ1-3, with D hard to call. V gave up 6 bases and J gave up 2 bases, with 9 bases separating them. Germline CDR1 reads SGDLS; CDR2 reads YYNGEE. The CDR3 totals 13 residues. The CDR3 DNA follows: TGTGCCAGCATGGGAGCAGCTGGAAACACCATATATTTT. Amino acids: CASMGAAGNTIYF.

This chain connects TRBV4-1 to TRBJ1-1; the D is unclear. This CDR3 comprises 15 residues. CDR1 and CDR2 from the germline V gene are MGHRA and YSYEKL. V lost 5 bases and J lost 3, with 16 bases in between. CDR3 loop: CASSEIDVQYTEAFF. CDR3 coding DNA: TGCGCCAGCAGCGAAATCGATGTGCAGTACACTGAAGCTTTCTTT.

The rearrangement joins TRBV19 to TRBJ1-2; 10 nucleotides line up with TRBD1. This CDR3 contains 14 residues. The V and J ends lost 9 bases and 7 bases, in that order; junction bases with no gene match: 11. Germline V CDR1 and CDR2: LNHDA, SQIVND (reference sequence). The CDR3 DNA follows: TGTGCCAGCCGAATTGACAGGGGGCCCGGTGGCTACACCTTC. Translation: CASRIDRGPGGYTF.

The V gene is TRBV27, the J gene TRBJ2-3; 15 nucleotides align to TRBD2. Germline trimming cut 5 bases from V and 2 bases from J; bases unmatched to any gene: 8. There are 18 residues in the CDR3. Germline CDR1 reads MNHEY; CDR2 reads SMNVEV (reference sequence). CDR3 loop: CASSRGLAGGPDTDTQYF. DNA of the CDR3: TGTGCCAGCAGTCGTGGACTAGCGGGGGGGCCTGACACAGATACGCAGTATTTT.

In DNA form, the CDR3 reads TGTGCCAGCAGCCGTAAAGCCAGCACAGATACGCAGTATTTT. It yields the protein CASSRKASTDTQYF. The V and J genes are TRBV27 and TRBJ2-3; the D is unclear. Germline V gives CDR1 MNHEY, CDR2 SMNVEV (reference sequence). The CDR3 has 14 amino acids. Trimming removed 6 bases from V and 0 bases from J, with 10 bases in between.

This clone turned up a few times. Other DNA sequences in this sample translate to the same CDR3. The chain employs TRBV11-2 and TRBJ1-1, with D possibly TRBD1 on 5 matching bases. The CDR3 consists of 15 residues. Germline CDR1 and CDR2: SGHAT and FQNNGV. V lost 1 base and J lost 4, with 13 bases in between. CDR3 in amino acids: CASSLGRVGGTEAFF. The DNA for the CDR3 is TGTGCCAGCAGCTTAGGGAGGGTGGGGGGCACTGAAGCTTTCTTT.

The chain couples TRBV5-1 to TRBJ1-1, with D unclear. Trimming shortened V by 1 base and J by 1 base, and 8 bases separated the two germline ends. Germline CDR1 and CDR2: SGHRS and YFSETQ. CDR3 size: 14 residues. The CDR3 DNA is TGCGCCAGCAGCTTGTTCCGGTCGAACACTGAAGCTTTCTTT. Translated, it gives CASSLFRSNTEAFF.

The CDR3 reads CSAQGQGSAEAFF. CDR3 nucleotide sequence: TGCAGCGCCCAGGGACAGGGTAGCGCTGAAGCTTTCTTT. This rearrangement joins TRBV29-1 to TRBJ1-1; 9 positions agree with TRBD1. The V gene end was trimmed by 7 bases and the J gene end by 6 bases; junction bases not matched to a gene: 9. The CDR3 loop spans 13 amino acids. Per the germline V gene, CDR1 is SQVTM and CDR2 is ANQGSEA.